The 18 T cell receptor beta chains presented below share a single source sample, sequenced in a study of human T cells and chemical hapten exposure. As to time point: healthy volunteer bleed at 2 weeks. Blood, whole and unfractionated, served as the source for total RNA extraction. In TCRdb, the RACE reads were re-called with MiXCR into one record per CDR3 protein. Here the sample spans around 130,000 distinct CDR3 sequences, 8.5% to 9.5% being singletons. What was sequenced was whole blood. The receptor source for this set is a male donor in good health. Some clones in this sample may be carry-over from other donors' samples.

The CDR3 nucleotides read TGCAGCGTTGACCCCGGGGCATCCGGTGAGCAGTTCTTC. Its protein is CSVDPGASGEQFF. This rearrangement joins TRBV29-1 to TRBJ2-1, with D possibly being TRBD1 or TRBD2 (5 bases each). Germline V lookup: CDR1 SQVTM, CDR2 ANQGSEA. The CDR3 contains 13 residues. Between the trimmed V and J ends, which lost 3 bases and 9 bases, there was a span of 15 bases.

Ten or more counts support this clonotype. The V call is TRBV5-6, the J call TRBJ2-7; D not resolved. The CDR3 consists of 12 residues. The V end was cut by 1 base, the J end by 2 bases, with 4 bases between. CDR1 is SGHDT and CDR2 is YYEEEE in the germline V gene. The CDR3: CASSLSAYEQYF. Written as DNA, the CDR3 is TGTGCCAGCAGCTTGAGTGCCTACGAGCAGTACTTC.

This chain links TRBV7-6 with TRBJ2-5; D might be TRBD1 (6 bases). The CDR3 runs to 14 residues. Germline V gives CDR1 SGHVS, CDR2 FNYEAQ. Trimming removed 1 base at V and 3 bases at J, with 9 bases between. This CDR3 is CASSLGQAKETQYF. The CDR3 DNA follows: TGTGCCAGCAGCTTAGGACAGGCTAAAGAGACCCAGTACTTC.

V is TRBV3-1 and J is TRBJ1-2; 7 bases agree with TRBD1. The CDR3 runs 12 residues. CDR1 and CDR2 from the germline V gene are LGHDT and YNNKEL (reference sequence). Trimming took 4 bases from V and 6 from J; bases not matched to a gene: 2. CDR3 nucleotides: TGTGCCAGCAGCCCCGGACAGGATGGCTACACCTTC. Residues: CASSPGQDGYTF.

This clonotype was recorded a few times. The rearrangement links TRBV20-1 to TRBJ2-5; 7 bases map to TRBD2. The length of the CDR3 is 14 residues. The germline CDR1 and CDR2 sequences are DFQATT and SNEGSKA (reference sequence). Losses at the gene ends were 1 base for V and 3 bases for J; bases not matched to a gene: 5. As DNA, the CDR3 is TGCAGTGCTAGAGGGGGGGGAGGGGAAGAGACCCAGTACTTC. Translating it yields CSARGGGGEETQYF.

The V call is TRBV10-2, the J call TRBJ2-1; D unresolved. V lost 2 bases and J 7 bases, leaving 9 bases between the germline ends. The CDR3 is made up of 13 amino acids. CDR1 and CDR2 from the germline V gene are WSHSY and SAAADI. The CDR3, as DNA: TGCGCCAGCAGTGAGACGGGCCGGAATGAGCAGTTCTTC. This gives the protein CASSETGRNEQFF.

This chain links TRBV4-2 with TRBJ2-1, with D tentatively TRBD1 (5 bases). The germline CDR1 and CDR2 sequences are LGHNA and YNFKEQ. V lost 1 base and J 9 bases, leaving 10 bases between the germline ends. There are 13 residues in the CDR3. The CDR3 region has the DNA TGTGCCAGCAGCCAAGCGCAGGGTAGTGAGCAGTTCTTC. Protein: CASSQAQGSEQFF.

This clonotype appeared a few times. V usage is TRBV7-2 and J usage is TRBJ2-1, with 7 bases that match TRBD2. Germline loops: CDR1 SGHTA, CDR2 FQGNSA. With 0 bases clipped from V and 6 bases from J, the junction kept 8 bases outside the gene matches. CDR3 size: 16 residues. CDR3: CASSLAGAGPFNEQFF. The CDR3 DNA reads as TGTGCCAGCAGCTTAGCGGGAGCGGGGCCATTCAATGAGCAGTTCTTC.

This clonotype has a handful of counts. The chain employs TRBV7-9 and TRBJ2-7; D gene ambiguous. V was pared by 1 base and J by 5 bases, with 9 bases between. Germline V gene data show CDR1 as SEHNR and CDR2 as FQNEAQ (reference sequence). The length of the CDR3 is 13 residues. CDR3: CASSLVGFDEQYF. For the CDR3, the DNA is TGTGCCAGCAGCTTAGTTGGGTTCGACGAGCAGTACTTC.

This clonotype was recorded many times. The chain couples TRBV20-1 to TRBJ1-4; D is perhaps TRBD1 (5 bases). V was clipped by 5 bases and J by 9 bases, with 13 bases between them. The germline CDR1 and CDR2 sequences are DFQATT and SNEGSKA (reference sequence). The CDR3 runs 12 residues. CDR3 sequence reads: CSAGGDSQKLFF. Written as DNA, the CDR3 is TGCAGTGCTGGAGGGGACTCCCAAAAACTGTTTTTT.

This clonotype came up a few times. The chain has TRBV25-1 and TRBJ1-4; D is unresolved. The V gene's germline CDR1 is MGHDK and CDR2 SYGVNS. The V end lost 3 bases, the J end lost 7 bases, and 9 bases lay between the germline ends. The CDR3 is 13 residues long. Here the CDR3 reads CASSDEVFEKLFF. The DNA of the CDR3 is TGTGCCAGCAGTGATGAGGTCTTTGAAAAACTGTTTTTT.

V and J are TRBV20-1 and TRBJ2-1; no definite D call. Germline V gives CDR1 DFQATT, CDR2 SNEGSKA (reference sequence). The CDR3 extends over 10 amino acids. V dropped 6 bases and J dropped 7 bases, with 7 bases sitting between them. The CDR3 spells CSAPGNEQFF. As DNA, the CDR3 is TGCAGTGCCCCCGGGAATGAGCAGTTCTTC.

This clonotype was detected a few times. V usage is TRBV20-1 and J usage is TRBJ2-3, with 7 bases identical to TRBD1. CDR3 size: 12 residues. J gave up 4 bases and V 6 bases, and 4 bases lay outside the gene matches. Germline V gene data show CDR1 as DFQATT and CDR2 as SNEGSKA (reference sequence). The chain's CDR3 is CSAVQGPDTQYF. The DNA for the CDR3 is TGCAGTGCCGTACAGGGGCCAGATACGCAGTATTTT.

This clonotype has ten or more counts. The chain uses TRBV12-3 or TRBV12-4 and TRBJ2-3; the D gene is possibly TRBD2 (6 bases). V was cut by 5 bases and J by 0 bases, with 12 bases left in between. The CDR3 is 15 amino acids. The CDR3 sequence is CASSRLGRSTDTQYF. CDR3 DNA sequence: TGTGCCAGCAGTCGCTTGGGGAGGAGCACAGATACGCAGTATTTT.

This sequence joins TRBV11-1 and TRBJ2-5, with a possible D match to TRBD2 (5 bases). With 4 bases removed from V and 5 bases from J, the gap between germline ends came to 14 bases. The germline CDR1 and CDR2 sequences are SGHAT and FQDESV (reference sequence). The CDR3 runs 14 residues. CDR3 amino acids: CASSYPGGHETQYF. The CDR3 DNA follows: TGTGCCAGCAGCTATCCCGGCGGGCATGAGACCCAGTACTTC.

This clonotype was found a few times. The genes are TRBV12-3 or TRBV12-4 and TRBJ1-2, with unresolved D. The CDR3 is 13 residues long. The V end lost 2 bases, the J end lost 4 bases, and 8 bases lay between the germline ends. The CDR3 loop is CASSLIRGYGYTF. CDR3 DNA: TGTGCCAGCAGTTTAATCCGAGGCTATGGCTACACCTTC.

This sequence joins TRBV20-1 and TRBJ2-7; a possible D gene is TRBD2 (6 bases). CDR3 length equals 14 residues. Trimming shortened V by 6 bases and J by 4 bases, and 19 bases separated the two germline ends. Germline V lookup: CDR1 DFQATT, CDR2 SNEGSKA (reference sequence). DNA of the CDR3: TGCAGTGCGAGCCTACAGGCCGCGGGGTACGAGCAGTACTTC. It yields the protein CSASLQAAGYEQYF.

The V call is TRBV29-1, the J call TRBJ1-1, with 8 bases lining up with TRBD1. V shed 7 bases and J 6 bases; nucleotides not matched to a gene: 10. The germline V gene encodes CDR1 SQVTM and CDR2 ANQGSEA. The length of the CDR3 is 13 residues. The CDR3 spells CSAATGEGAEAFF. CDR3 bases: TGCAGCGCCGCGACAGGGGAGGGAGCTGAAGCTTTCTTT.